Following are 21 T cell receptor beta chains from one sample sequenced in a study of T cells after yellow fever vaccination. Each CDR3 protein gets one entry after TCRdb re-called the 5' RACE reads with MiXCR. The sample has about 210,000 distinct CDR3 sequences, more than 6.5% seen once. This sample comprised CD4+ T cells sorted from PBMCs, obtained on the day of the yellow fever booster vaccination. Every receptor here comes from a man aged 25 to 45 who received the YFV17D yellow fever vaccine.

This clonotype was seen a handful of times. The genes are TRBV3-1 and TRBJ1-1, with D possibly TRBD1 on 6 matching bases. V was pared by 4 bases and J by 5 bases, with 14 bases between. The CDR3 covers 14 residues. The germline V gene encodes CDR1 LGHDT and CDR2 YNNKEL (reference sequence). The CDR3 bases are TGTGCCAGCAGCCCCCAGGGGCCGGGAACTGAAGCTTTCTTT. Protein sequence: CASSPQGPGTEAFF. The variable domain in full, with the rest retrieved from reference TRBV3-1 and TRBJ1-1, is DTAVSQTPKYLVTQMGNDKSIKCEQNLGHDTMYWYKQDSKKFLKIMFSYNNKELIINETVPNRFSPKSPDKAHLNLHINSLELGDSAVYFCASSPQGPGTEAFFGQGTRLTVV.

The sample holds many counts of this clonotype. The CDR3 sequence: CASSLGGTNTGELFF. CDR3 sequence (DNA): TGCGCCAGCAGCTTGGGGGGAACAAACACCGGGGAGCTGTTTTTT. This chain uses TRBV5-1 with TRBJ2-2; D call uncertain. The CDR3 has 15 amino acids. Germline lookup yields CDR1 SGHRS and CDR2 YFSETQ. The V end was cut by 0 bases, the J end by 2 bases, with 8 bases between. The full variable domain, rest sourced from reference TRBV5-1 and TRBJ2-2, is KAGVTQTPRYLIKTRGQQVTLSCSPISGHRSVSWYQQTPGQGLQFLFEYFSETQRNKGNFPGRFSGRQFSNSRSEMNVSTLELGDSALYLCASSLGGTNTGELFFGEGSRLTVL.

This rearrangement joins TRBV15 to TRBJ1-6; the D is unclear. The CDR3 sequence is 13 residues long. Trimming left V 9 bases short and J 8 bases short, with 14 bases between. Germline lookup yields CDR1 LNHNV and CDR2 YYDKDF (reference sequence). CDR3: CATARSVDSPLHF. The DNA of the CDR3 is TGTGCCACAGCGAGGAGTGTTGATTCACCCCTCCACTTT.

The V gene is TRBV7-9, the J gene TRBJ1-6; D perhaps matches TRBD1 (6 bases). Germline V gene data show CDR1 as SEHNR and CDR2 as FQNEAQ (reference sequence). The ends were cut back, 8 bases at V and 7 bases at J, with 9 bases in the middle. There are 12 residues in the CDR3. This chain's CDR3 is CASRGANSPLHF. In nucleotides, the CDR3 is TGTGCCAGCCGGGGGGCAAATTCACCCCTCCACTTT.

This clonotype occurred many times. V is TRBV12-3 or TRBV12-4 and J is TRBJ1-1; TRBD1 is a possible D gene (5 bases). CDR3 size: 14 residues. Trimming removed 3 bases at V and 0 bases at J, with 8 bases between. Written as DNA, the CDR3 is TGTGCCAGCAGTTTTCCAGGGATGAACACTGAAGCTTTCTTT. This sequence encodes CASSFPGMNTEAFF.

This clonotype showed up many times. The chain joins TRBV28 to TRBJ2-7; D may be TRBD1 (6 bases). This CDR3 contains 15 residues. Germline assignment: CDR1 MDHEN and CDR2 SYDVKM. Trimming took 4 bases from V and 1 from J, leaving 14 bases between them. DNA of the CDR3: TGTGCCAGCAGTTACTCCGGGACAATTTCCTACGAGCAGTACTTC. Translated: CASSYSGTISYEQYF.

In its sample, this clonotype was seen a few times. The CDR3 DNA reads as TGTGCCAGCTCACCAATCCGACAGGAAGAGACCCAGTACTTC. It is translated as CASSPIRQEETQYF. The chain is built from TRBV18 and TRBJ2-5, with D perhaps TRBD1 (6 bases). The ends were cut back, 2 bases at V and 3 bases at J, with 10 bases in the middle. The CDR3 is made up of 14 amino acids. Germline V CDR1 and CDR2: KGHSH, LQKENI. The entire variable domain, with the rest obtained from reference TRBV18 and TRBJ2-5, is as follows: NAGVMQNPRHLVRRRGQEARLRCSPMKGHSHVYWYRQLPEEGLKFMVYLQKENIIDESGMPKERFSAEFPKEGPSILRIQQVVRGDSAAYFCASSPIRQEETQYFGPGTRLLVL.

This clonotype was observed many times. The V and J genes are TRBV19 and TRBJ2-1; D gene ambiguous. Germline loops: CDR1 LNHDA, CDR2 SQIVND (reference sequence). The V end was cut by 5 bases, the J end by 6 bases, with 11 bases between. The CDR3 length is 13 residues. CDR3 DNA sequence: TGTGCCAGTAGTTTTCACGGCCGCAATGAGCAGTTCTTC. Protein: CASSFHGRNEQFF.

V gene TRBV20-1 combines with J gene TRBJ2-1, with a possible D match to TRBD2 (5 bases). V lost 6 bases and J 3 bases, leaving 15 bases between the germline ends. The CDR3 length is 14 residues. From germline, CDR1 is DFQATT and CDR2 SNEGSKA (reference sequence). The chain's CDR3 is CSAKTKRNYNEQFF. The CDR3 nucleotides read TGCAGTGCCAAGACCAAGCGGAACTACAATGAGCAGTTCTTC.

The chain uses TRBV5-1 and TRBJ2-5; D remains ambiguous. Deletions cut 4 bases from V and 4 bases from J, with 20 bases between. The CDR3 is 16 amino acids. The germline gives CDR1 SGHRS, CDR2 YFSETQ. The chain's CDR3 is CASSLSTLGRGETQYF. CDR3 bases: TGCGCCAGCAGCCTTTCCACTCTCGGACGAGGAGAGACCCAGTACTTC.

This clonotype has ten or more counts. V usage is TRBV7-2 and J usage is TRBJ2-1; no reliable D call. The CDR3 is 13 amino acids. V lost 1 base and J lost 10, with 11 bases in between. Germline V gene sequence: CDR1 SGHTA, CDR2 FQGNSA. CDR3 nucleotide sequence: TGTGCCAGCAGCTTAGGGGTTTTCGGAGAGCAGTTCTTC. It yields the protein CASSLGVFGEQFF.

This clonotype was recorded at least ten times. V usage is TRBV21-1 and J usage is TRBJ2-3. TRBV21-1 is a pseudogene. The CDR3 covers 14 residues. CDR3 residues: CASSPRASTDTQYF. In nucleotides, the CDR3 is TGTGCCAGCAGCCCAAGGGCCAGCACAGATACGCAGTATTTT.

This clonotype showed up many times. This chain links TRBV6-7 with TRBJ2-3; no firm D call. TRBV6-7 is recorded as an ORF, its role being uncertain. The length of the CDR3 is 13 residues. V lost 4 bases and J lost 6, with 11 bases in between. CDR3 in amino acids: CASSSGHRDTQYF. In DNA, the CDR3 is TGTGCCAGCAGTTCGGGCCATAGGGATACGCAGTATTTT.

The J gene is TRBJ2-7, the V gene TRBV3-1; no reliable D call. Germline V gene data show CDR1 as LGHDT and CDR2 as YNNKEL (reference sequence). The CDR3 is 14 amino acids. V lost 4 bases, J lost 2 bases, and 12 bases lay in between. CDR3 DNA: TGTGCCAGCAGCCCCGATAGGGCAACCTACGAGCAGTACTTC. Translation gives CASSPDRATYEQYF.

Many counts were recorded for this clonotype. The rearrangement uses TRBV19 and TRBJ2-1, with no clear D. In germline, CDR1 is LNHDA, CDR2 SQIVND (reference sequence). The CDR3 is 12 residues long. The V and J ends lost 4 bases and 7 bases respectively, with 8 bases between them. The CDR3 DNA is TGTGCCAGTAGTAGAACAGAGAATGAGCAGTTCTTC. As protein: CASSRTENEQFF.

The chain couples TRBV6-1 to TRBJ2-3, with D tentatively TRBD2 (5 bases). Germline V gives CDR1 MNHNS, CDR2 SASEGT. The CDR3 spans 15 residues. V lost 6 bases and J 2 bases, leaving 15 bases between the germline ends. The CDR3 sequence: CASRNIARFTDTQYF. The CDR3 DNA reads TGTGCCAGCAGAAACATAGCGAGGTTCACAGATACGCAGTATTTT.

This clonotype has at least ten counts. V gene TRBV10-3 combines with J gene TRBJ2-7; possible D gene TRBD1, 5 bases. The CDR3 totals 13 residues. The V gene lost 8 bases and the J gene lost 4 bases, with 15 bases spanning the gap. The germline gives CDR1 ENHRY, CDR2 SYGVKD. For the CDR3, the DNA is TGTGCCATCTCTGGGCAGGGCATGTACGAGCAGTACTTC. It encodes CAISGQGMYEQYF.

This sequence joins TRBV10-3 and TRBJ2-7, with D unclear. The CDR3 consists of 15 residues. The V end was cut by 0 bases, the J end by 0 bases, with 9 bases between. The germline V gene encodes CDR1 ENHRY and CDR2 SYGVKD. The CDR3, as DNA: TGTGCCATCAGTGAGTCTCGAGACAACTCCTACGAGCAGTACTTC. Amino acid sequence: CAISESRDNSYEQYF.

The CDR3 loop reads CASSPPRGGDYEQYF. DNA of the CDR3: TGTGCCAGCTCACCACCTCGGGGAGGAGACTACGAGCAGTACTTC. V is TRBV18 and J is TRBJ2-7; a possible D gene is TRBD2 (6 bases). The CDR3 is made up of 15 amino acids. V lost 0 bases and J lost 3, with 12 bases in between. The V gene's germline CDR1 is KGHSH and CDR2 LQKENI.

This clonotype was seen ten or more times. The chain uses TRBV18 and TRBJ1-1; D gene unclear. Germline V gene lookup returns CDR1 KGHSH and CDR2 LQKENI. The CDR3 length is 13 residues. Trimming cost V 4 bases and J 1 base, with 7 bases left between them. CDR3 in amino acids: CASSREENTEAFF. DNA for the CDR3: TGTGCCAGCTCACGGGAGGAGAACACTGAAGCTTTCTTT. The full variable domain, in which reference TRBV18 and TRBJ1-1 provide the parts outside the CDR3, is NAGVMQNPRHLVRRRGQEARLRCSPMKGHSHVYWYRQLPEEGLKFMVYLQKENIIDESGMPKERFSAEFPKEGPSILRIQQVVRGDSAAYFCASSREENTEAFFGQGTRLTVV.

The chain carries TRBV19 and TRBJ2-7; 8 nucleotides match TRBD2. Per germline, CDR1 LNHDA and CDR2 SQIVND (reference sequence). The CDR3 has 13 residues. Losses at the gene ends were 7 bases for V and 1 base for J; bases not matched to a gene: 3. CDR3 nucleotide sequence: TGTGCCAGTACGGGACTAGGGTCCTACGAGCAGTACTTC. As protein: CASTGLGSYEQYF.